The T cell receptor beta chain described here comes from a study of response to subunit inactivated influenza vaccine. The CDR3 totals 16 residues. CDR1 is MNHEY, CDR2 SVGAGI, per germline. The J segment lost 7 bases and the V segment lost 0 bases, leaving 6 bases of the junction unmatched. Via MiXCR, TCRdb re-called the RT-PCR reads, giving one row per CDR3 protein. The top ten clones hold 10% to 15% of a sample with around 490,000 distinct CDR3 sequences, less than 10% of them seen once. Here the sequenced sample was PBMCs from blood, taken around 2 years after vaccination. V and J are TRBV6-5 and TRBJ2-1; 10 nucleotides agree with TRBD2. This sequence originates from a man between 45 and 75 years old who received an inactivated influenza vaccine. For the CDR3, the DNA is TGTGCCAGCAGTTACTCAGAGCGGGGGGGCTTTAATGAGCAGTTCTTC. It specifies CASSYSERGGFNEQFF.